This section outlines one T cell receptor beta chain sequence together with its context. The antigen is unknown. These data belong to a study of monozygotic twins with inflammatory bowel disease. Study-wide results and caveats: Variability may have been added to patient repertoires by differing immunosuppressive treatments. Backing was not found for a single strong signal or clonotype associated with IBD. Especially where disease activity was present, IBD patients had fewer clonotypes in common with others than healthy twins did.

Each sample's cDNA came from eight separate reactions. TCRdb reprocessed the 5' RACE reads, with one entry per CDR3 protein and no DNA. The sample table includes about 300,000 distinct CDR3 sequences. Germline V gene data show CDR1 as SGHAT and CDR2 as FQNNGV. This CDR3 contains 18 residues. The J gene is TRBJ2-5, the V gene TRBV11-2; the TRBD2 assignment by TCRdb is unverifiable without DNA. This receptor was identified in a human donor with ulcerative colitis or Crohn's disease, or a healthy co-twin of an affected twin (not recorded which). The sample consisted of blood. CDR3 sequence: CASSLGGLAGGKGETQYF.